A single sample is the source of the 14 T cell receptor beta chains below, sequenced in a study of cytomegalovirus exposure and HLA in healthy donors. Profiled with immunoSEQ multiplex PCR; TCRdb holds only in-frame clones, not every one. This sample has over 60,000 clones, with around 95% found just once. Sequencing was done on a sample of PBMCs. These receptors were obtained from a man aged 18 to 35 in good health and CMV-seronegative.

The V and J genes are TRBV14 and TRBJ1-4; tentative D call: TRBD1 (5 bases). Germline CDR1 SGHDN, CDR2 FVKESK. V lost 1 base, J lost 5 bases, and 11 bases lay in between. This CDR3 comprises 15 residues. The DNA for the CDR3 is TGTGCCAGCAGCCAAGTGGCAGGGCCGAATGAAAAACTGTTTTTT. Its protein is CASSQVAGPNEKLFF. Supplemented by reference TRBV14 and TRBJ1-4, the full variable domain reads EAGVTQFPSHSVIEKGQTVTLRCDPISGHDNLYWYRRVMGKEIKFLLHFVKESKQDESGMPNNRFLAERTGGTYSTLKVQPAELEDSGVYFCASSQVAGPNEKLFFGSGTQLSVL.

The chain uses TRBV10-3 and TRBJ1-5; D is unresolved. With 0 bases removed from V and 0 bases from J, the gap between germline ends came to 3 bases. The CDR3 extends over 14 amino acids. Germline values: CDR1 ENHRY, CDR2 SYGVKD. The CDR3 DNA reads TGTGCCATCAGTGAGTCGGCTAGCAATCAGCCCCAGCATTTT. It specifies CAISESASNQPQHF.

V is TRBV6-1 and J is TRBJ1-2; tentative D call: TRBD1 (6 bases). The length of the CDR3 is 14 residues. CDR1 and CDR2 (germline): MNHNS, SASEGT. Trimming took 0 bases from V and 5 from J, leaving 10 bases between them. DNA for the CDR3: TGTGCCAGCAGTGAAGCCCGACAGGAATATGGCTACACCTTC. It translates to CASSEARQEYGYTF.

The V gene is TRBV7-2, the J gene TRBJ1-6, with 8 bases lining up with TRBD1. This CDR3 spans 15 amino acids. J gave up 9 bases and V 5 bases, and 9 bases lay outside the gene matches. From germline, CDR1 is SGHTA and CDR2 FQGNSA. This chain's CDR3 is CASSLSDREGSPLHF. The CDR3 nucleotides read TGTGCCAGCAGCCTATCGGACAGGGAGGGTTCACCCCTCCACTTT.

This clone appeared once. The gene calls are TRBV28 and TRBJ2-4; TRBD2 might be the D (5 bases). Germline CDR1 reads MDHEN; CDR2 reads SYDVKM. Trimming cost V 6 bases and J 5 bases, with 17 bases left between them. This CDR3 has 15 amino acids. The CDR3 loop reads CASSLPGDRENIQYF. CDR3 sequence (DNA): TGTGCCAGCAGCCTCCCCGGGGATCGAGAAAACATTCAGTACTTC.

The chain recombines TRBV28 with TRBJ1-1, with 8 bases matching TRBD1. Trimming at V came to 3 bases and at J to 6 bases, leaving 9 bases not matched to a gene. CDR1 is MDHEN and CDR2 is SYDVKM in the germline V gene. The CDR3 has 15 amino acids. CDR3 nucleotides: TGTGCCAGCAGTTTGCCCGGGACAGGTCGCGCTGAAGCTTTCTTT. Its protein product is CASSLPGTGRAEAFF. The full variable domain, with the rest looked up from reference TRBV28 and TRBJ1-1, is DVKVTQSSRYLVKRTGEKVFLECVQDMDHENMFWYRQDPGLGLRLIYFSYDVKMKEKGDIPEGYSVSREKKERFSLILESASTNQTSMYLCASSLPGTGRAEAFFGQGTRLTVV.

The V and J genes are TRBV5-5 and TRBJ2-7; a possible D gene is TRBD1 (5 bases). Trimming took off 4 bases at V and 4 bases at J, with 21 bases between the two ends. Per germline, CDR1 SGHKS and CDR2 YYEKEE (reference sequence). This CDR3 has 16 residues. The CDR3 reads CASSRISSRAGYEQYF. The DNA of the CDR3 is TGTGCCAGCAGCAGAATTTCCTCCAGGGCAGGTTACGAGCAGTACTTC.

The chain joins TRBV29-1 to TRBJ2-3, with 7 bases fitting TRBD2. The length of the CDR3 is 14 residues. V trimming: 3 bases; J trimming: 2 bases; junction bases outside the gene matches: 5. Germline loops: CDR1 SQVTM, CDR2 ANQGSEA. The CDR3 sequence: CSVEGSGPTDTQYF. In nucleotides, the CDR3 is TGCAGCGTTGAGGGTAGCGGGCCCACAGATACGCAGTATTTT.

This clone was seen once. The chain carries TRBV4-2 and TRBJ2-1, with D tentatively TRBD2 (6 bases). The length of the CDR3 is 15 residues. V gave up 0 bases and J gave up 4 bases, with 10 bases separating them. The germline CDR1 and CDR2 sequences are LGHNA and YNFKEQ. CDR3 sequence reads: CASSQEGTAYNEQFF. CDR3 bases: TGTGCCAGCAGCCAAGAAGGGACTGCGTACAATGAGCAGTTCTTC.

The sample holds one count of this clone. The CDR3 loop reads CASSPGQGARLFF. In DNA, the CDR3 is TGTGCCAGCAGTCCGGGACAGGGGGCCCGACTGTTTTTT. V is TRBV6-5 and J is TRBJ1-4; 12 nucleotides agree with TRBD1. Germline-derived CDR1 and CDR2 are MNHEY and SVGAGI. J was trimmed by 13 bases and V by 5 bases; bases with no gene match: 5. The CDR3 has 13 residues.

The rearrangement links TRBV19 to TRBJ1-4, with 8 bases lining up with TRBD1. The CDR3 totals 15 residues. The V gene end was trimmed by 5 bases and the J gene end by 3 bases; junction bases not matched to a gene: 5. Germline V gives CDR1 LNHDA, CDR2 SQIVND (reference sequence). The CDR3 region has the DNA TGTGCCAGTAGTTCCCCGGGACAGGCTAATGAAAAACTGTTTTTT. It specifies CASSSPGQANEKLFF.

The V call is TRBV19, the J call TRBJ2-1, with D hard to call. This CDR3 has 12 residues. Trimming took 3 bases from V and 5 from J, leaving 5 bases between them. The germline V gene has CDR1 LNHDA and CDR2 SQIVND (reference sequence). CDR3 DNA: TGTGCCAGTAGTATCACTAACAATGAGCAGTTCTTC. Protein: CASSITNNEQFF.

This chain links TRBV27 with TRBJ1-2, with 7 bases matching TRBD1. V was clipped by 2 bases and J by 4 bases; unmatched bases: 4. The CDR3 has 14 residues. Per germline, CDR1 MNHEY and CDR2 SMNVEV (reference sequence). The CDR3 coding sequence is TGTGCCAGCAGTTTAAACAGGGGAAGCTATGGCTACACCTTC. It translates to CASSLNRGSYGYTF.

The CDR3 bases are TGTGCCAGCAGCTTGGGACAGGATAGCTACTACGAGCAGTACTTC. It yields the protein CASSLGQDSYYEQYF. The rearrangement uses TRBV11-1 and TRBJ2-7; 8 positions match TRBD1. The germline gives CDR1 SGHAT, CDR2 FQDESV (reference sequence). The CDR3 has 15 amino acids. J was trimmed by 3 bases and V by 3 bases; bases with no gene match: 7.